Sequencing of this T cell receptor beta chain was carried out in a study of T-cell memory formation after mild COVID-19. About this clonotype itself: Its specificity is unknown.

MiXCR, run by TCRdb on the 5' RACE reads, gives a single entry per CDR3 protein. The sample consists of roughly 480,000 distinct CDR3 sequences, roughly 23% of them appearing once. Study results and limitations: CD4+ bias marked clones expanding day 15 to 37, unlike balanced contracting clones.

Trimming shortened V by 0 bases and J by 1 base, and 15 bases separated the two germline ends. Germline CDR1 KGHDR, CDR2 SFDVKD. The CDR3 loop spans 18 amino acids. Sequenced material: PBMCs or a T cell subset sorted from them (not recorded which). The V and J genes are TRBV24-1 and TRBJ2-1; tentatively, D is TRBD1 or TRBD2 (5 bases each). The clonotype originates from an adult woman who had mild COVID-19 (a few samples of this study predate the infection). Cell type and time point are not known. The DNA of the CDR3 is TGTGCCACCAGTGATTTGGAAGACCGGGGCGGGTCCTACAATGAGCAGTTCTTC. Amino acids: CATSDLEDRGGSYNEQFF.